Sequencing of this T cell receptor beta chain was carried out in a study of regulatory T cells in long-lasting Graves disease. Comment on this clonotype: It may be a read error: a sequence one base away is much more abundant.

The time point: persistent/refractory GD, antithyroid drugs over 5 years with positive TRAb. The authors made the TCR library using RNA they extracted from PBMCs. Arm-PCR of CDR3 regions and iRepertoire HTBI primers were the basis on which TCR beta libraries were built. TCRdb reanalysed the multiplex PCR reads using MiXCR and keeps one entry per CDR3 protein. The sample contains approximately 350,000 distinct CDR3 sequences, roughly 24% of which appear only once. The V and J ends lost 8 bases and 6 bases respectively, with 10 bases between them. Germline V CDR1 and CDR2: MDHEN, SYDVKM. The CDR3 covers 12 residues.

The gene calls are TRBV28 and TRBJ2-2; D ambiguous. The specimen comprised peripheral blood mononuclear cells (PBMCs), sampled when the disease was refractory, from a patient treated with antithyroid drugs. This receptor was taken from a woman in her thirties or forties with Graves disease. For the CDR3, the DNA is TGTGCCAGCGGCATGACTCCCGGGGAGCTGTTTTTT. Translating gives CASGMTPGELFF. The full variable domain, rest sourced from reference TRBV28 and TRBJ2-2, is DVKVTQSSRYLVKRTGEKVFLECVQDMDHENMFWYRQDPGLGLRLIYFSYDVKMKEKGDIPEGYSVSREKKERFSLILESASTNQTSMYLCASGMTPGELFFGEGSRLTVL.